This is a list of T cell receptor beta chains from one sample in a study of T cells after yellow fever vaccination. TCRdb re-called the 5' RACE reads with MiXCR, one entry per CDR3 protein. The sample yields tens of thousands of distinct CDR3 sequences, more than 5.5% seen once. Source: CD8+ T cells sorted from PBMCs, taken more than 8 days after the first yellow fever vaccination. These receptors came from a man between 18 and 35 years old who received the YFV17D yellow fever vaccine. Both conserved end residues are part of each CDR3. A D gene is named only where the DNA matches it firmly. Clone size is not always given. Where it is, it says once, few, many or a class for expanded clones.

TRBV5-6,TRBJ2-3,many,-,CASSLDSTDTQYF,TGTGCCAGCAGCTTGGACAGCACAGATACGCAGTATTTT
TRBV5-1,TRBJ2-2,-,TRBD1,CASSPGQGITGELFF,TGCGCCAGCAGCCCCGGACAGGGGATCACCGGGGAGCTGTTTTTT
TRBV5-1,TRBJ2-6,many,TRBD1,CASAFLGQGLSGANVLTF,TGCGCCAGCGCTTTTTTGGGACAGGGCCTATCTGGGGCCAACGTCCTGACTTTC
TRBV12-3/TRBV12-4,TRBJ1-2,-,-,CASSFGGFNRGYTF,TGTGCCAGCAGTTTTGGAGGGTTCAATCGCGGCTACACCTTC
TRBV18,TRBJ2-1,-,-,CASSPGTREQFF,TGTGCCAGCTCCCCGGGGACCAGGGAGCAGTTCTTC
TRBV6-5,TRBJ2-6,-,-,CASSTQDVLSGANVLTF,TGTGCCAGCAGTACCCAGGACGTCCTCTCTGGGGCCAACGTCCTGACTTTC
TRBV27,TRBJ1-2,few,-,CASSLSNRAPGYTF,TGTGCCAGCAGTTTATCGAACAGGGCTCCCGGCTACACCTTC
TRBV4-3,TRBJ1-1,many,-,CASSLTLGSSEAFF,TGCGCCAGCAGCCTAACCCTGGGATCCTCTGAAGCTTTCTTT
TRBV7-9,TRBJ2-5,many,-,CASSPPGQLFPGETQYF,TGTGCCAGCAGCCCACCGGGACAACTATTCCCCGGGGAGACCCAGTACTTC
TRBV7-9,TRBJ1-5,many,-,CASSANSGYNQPQHF,TGTGCCAGCAGCGCCAACTCAGGATACAATCAGCCCCAGCATTTT
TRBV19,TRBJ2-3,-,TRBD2,CASRTSGGSTDTQYF,TGTGCCAGTAGAACAAGCGGGGGGAGCACAGATACGCAGTATTTT
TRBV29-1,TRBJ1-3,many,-,CSVAGPLGNTIYF,TGCAGCGTAGCAGGTCCCCTCGGAAACACCATATATTTT
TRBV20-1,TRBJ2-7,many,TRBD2,CSARAAEGGAYEQYF,TGCAGTGCTAGAGCTGCGGAGGGAGGGGCCTACGAGCAGTACTTC
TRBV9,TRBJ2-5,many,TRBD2,CASSKDGGETQYF,TGTGCCAGCAGCAAGGACGGGGGGGAGACCCAGTACTTC
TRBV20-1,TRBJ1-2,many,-,CSARWDKGPAPFGYTF,TGCAGTGCTAGATGGGATAAGGGGCCGGCTCCTTTTGGCTACACCTTC
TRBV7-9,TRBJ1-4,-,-,CASSPVGEKLFF,TGTGCCAGCAGCCCCGTTGGTGAAAAACTGTTTTTT
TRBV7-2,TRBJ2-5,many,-,CASSFRTQQETQYF,TGTGCCAGCAGCTTCCGGACCCAGCAAGAGACCCAGTACTTC
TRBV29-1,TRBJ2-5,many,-,CSVRGTQDPYQETQYF,TGCAGCGTTCGGGGGACCCAGGACCCGTACCAAGAGACCCAGTACTTC
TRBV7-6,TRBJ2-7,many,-,CASSSNSPEQYF,TGTGCCAGCAGCTCGAACTCGCCCGAGCAGTACTTC
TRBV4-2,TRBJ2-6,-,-,CASSQGTPGANVLTF,TGTGCCAGCAGCCAAGGCACCCCTGGGGCCAACGTCCTGACTTTC
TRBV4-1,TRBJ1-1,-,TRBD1,CASSFRQGITEAFF,TGCGCCAGCAGCTTTCGACAGGGGATAACTGAAGCTTTCTTT
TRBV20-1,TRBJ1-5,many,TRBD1,CSASRGQGGNQPQHF,TGCAGTGCTTCTCGCGGACAGGGGGGCAATCAGCCCCAGCATTTT
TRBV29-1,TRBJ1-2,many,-,CSVVRRDPGYTF,TGCAGCGTTGTCAGGCGGGATCCCGGCTACACCTTC
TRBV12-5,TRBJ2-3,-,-,CASGLPPLPQDLTDTQYF,TGTGCTAGTGGTTTGCCCCCCCTCCCCCAGGACCTTACAGATACGCAGTATTTT
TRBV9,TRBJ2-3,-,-,CASSVEDRTDTQYF,TGTGCCAGCAGCGTAGAGGACCGCACAGATACGCAGTATTTT
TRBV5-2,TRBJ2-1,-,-,CAMGPGLLCNEQFF,TGTGCCATGGGCCCCGGGCTCCTCTGCAATGAGCAGTTCTTC
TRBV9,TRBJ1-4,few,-,CASSVEGHPTAGGVIF,TGTGCCAGCAGCGTAGAAGGACACCCAACAGCGGGGGGGGTGATTTTT
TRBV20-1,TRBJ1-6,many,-,CSAITRVSPLHF,TGCAGTGCTATCACCCGGGTCTCACCCCTCCACTTT
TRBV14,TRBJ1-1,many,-,CASSQERNTEAFF,TGTGCCAGCAGCCAAGAACGGAACACTGAAGCTTTCTTT
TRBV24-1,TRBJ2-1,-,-,CATSDLRAALNEQFF,TGTGCCACCAGTGATTTACGCGCCGCGCTAAATGAGCAGTTCTTC
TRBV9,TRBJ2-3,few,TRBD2,CASSVGGLAGGLDTQYF,TGTGCCAGCAGCGTAGGGGGGCTAGCGGGGGGGCTGGATACGCAGTATTTT
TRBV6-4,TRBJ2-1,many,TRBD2,CASSDGSGSYNEQFF,TGTGCCAGCAGTGACGGTAGCGGGAGCTACAATGAGCAGTTCTTC
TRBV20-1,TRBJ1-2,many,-,CSARDQLTNYGYTF,TGCAGTGCTAGAGACCAGCTGACTAACTATGGCTACACCTTC
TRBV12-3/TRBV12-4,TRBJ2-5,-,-,CASSLAARVRIQETQYF,TGTGCCAGCAGTTTAGCGGCCAGGGTTCGAATCCAAGAGACCCAGTACTTC
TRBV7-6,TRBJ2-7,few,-,CASSSPDTSYEQYF,TGTGCCAGCAGCTCCCCGGACACCTCCTACGAGCAGTACTTC
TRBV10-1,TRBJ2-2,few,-,CASSDGGRRAGELFF,TGCGCCAGCAGTGACGGGGGGCGCAGGGCCGGGGAGCTGTTTTTT
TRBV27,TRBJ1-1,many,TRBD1,CASSWGTGLTEAFF,TGTGCCAGCAGTTGGGGGACAGGGCTTACTGAAGCTTTCTTT
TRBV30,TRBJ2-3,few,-,CASSSPGTFFTDTQYF,TGTGCCTCCTCTTCCCCCGGGACATTCTTCACAGATACGCAGTATTTT
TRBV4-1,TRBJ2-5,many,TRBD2,CASSVGTSGAETQYF,TGCGCCAGCAGCGTCGGGACTAGCGGGGCTGAGACCCAGTACTTC
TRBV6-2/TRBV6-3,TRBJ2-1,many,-,CASSYPGVEQFF,TGTGCCAGCAGTTACCCGGGGGTTGAGCAGTTCTTC
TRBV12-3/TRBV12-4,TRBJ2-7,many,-,CASSRGTGRSYEQYF,TGTGCCAGCAGCCGGGGGACCGGGAGATCCTACGAGCAGTACTTC
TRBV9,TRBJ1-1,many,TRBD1,CASSVADRGQPEAFF,TGTGCCAGCAGCGTAGCGGACAGGGGGCAACCCGAAGCTTTCTTT
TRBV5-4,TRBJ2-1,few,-,CASSSGIYNEQFF,TGTGCCAGCAGTTCTGGGATCTACAATGAGCAGTTCTTC
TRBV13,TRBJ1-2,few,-,CASSLAGNGYTF,TGTGCCAGCAGCTTAGCGGGGAACGGCTACACCTTC
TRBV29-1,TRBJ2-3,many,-,CSVEVAGNEDTQYF,TGCAGCGTTGAAGTGGCGGGGAATGAAGATACGCAGTATTTT
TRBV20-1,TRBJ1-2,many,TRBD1,CSAIRTGGSYGYTF,TGCAGTGCAATTCGGACAGGGGGCAGTTATGGCTACACCTTC
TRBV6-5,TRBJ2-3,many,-,CASSYELTSTDTQYF,TGTGCCAGCAGTTATGAGCTAACGAGCACAGATACGCAGTATTTT
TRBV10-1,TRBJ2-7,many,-,CASSDGTAEQYF,TGCGCCAGCAGTGACGGGACTGCCGAGCAGTACTTC
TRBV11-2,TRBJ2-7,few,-,CASSFFPGPAYEQYF,TGTGCCAGCAGCTTTTTTCCGGGCCCGGCCTACGAGCAGTACTTC